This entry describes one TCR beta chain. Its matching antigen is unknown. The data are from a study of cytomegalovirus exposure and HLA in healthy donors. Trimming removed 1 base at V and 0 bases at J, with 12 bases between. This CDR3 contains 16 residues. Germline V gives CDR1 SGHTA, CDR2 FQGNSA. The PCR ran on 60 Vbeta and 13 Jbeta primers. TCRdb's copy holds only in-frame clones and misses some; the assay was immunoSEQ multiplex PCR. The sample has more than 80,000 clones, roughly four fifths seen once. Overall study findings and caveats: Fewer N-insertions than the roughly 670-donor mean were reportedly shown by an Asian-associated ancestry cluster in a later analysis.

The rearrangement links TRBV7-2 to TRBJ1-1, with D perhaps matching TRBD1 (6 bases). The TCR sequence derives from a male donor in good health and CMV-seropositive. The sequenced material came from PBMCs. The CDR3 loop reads CASSLGPRDMNTEAFF. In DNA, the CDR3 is TGTGCCAGCAGCTTAGGACCACGGGACATGAACACTGAAGCTTTCTTT.